The 25 T cell receptor beta chains below come from one sample, sequenced in a study of blood T cell repertoires in COVID-19. Clones were read by immunoSEQ multiplex PCR, and TCRdb kept only the in-frame ones, dropping some. Among roughly 100,000 clones listed, around 85% were seen once. The specimen sequenced was peripheral blood. The receptor set was obtained from a woman aged 80 or over with active or convalescent COVID-19.

The CDR3 bases are TGTGCCAGCAGCCATATTCCCGGGACAGTGAACACTGAAGCTTTCTTT. It translates to CASSHIPGTVNTEAFF. The chain employs TRBV3-1 (or the pseudogene TRBV3-2) and TRBJ1-1; the match to TRBD1 covers 7 bases. With V trimmed by 3 bases and J by 0 bases, 7 bases remained unmatched. The CDR3 sequence is 16 residues long. Germline-derived CDR1 and CDR2 are LGHDT and YNNKEL (reference sequence).

The chain carries TRBV28 and TRBJ1-5, with a possible D match to TRBD1 (6 bases). The CDR3 has 17 amino acids. V lost 6 bases and J lost 2, with 20 bases in between. Germline values: CDR1 MDHEN, CDR2 SYDVKM. CDR3 DNA: TGTGCCAGCAGCATCCGCTCGGGCAGGGGAGGCAATCAGCCCCAGCATTTT. Its translation: CASSIRSGRGGNQPQHF.

V is TRBV20-1 and J is TRBJ1-1; D gene unclear. The CDR3 covers 11 residues. The germline CDR1 and CDR2 sequences are DFQATT and SNEGSKA (reference sequence). Written as DNA, the CDR3 is TGCAGCCTCCCGGTGAACACTGAAGCTTTCTTT. It is translated as CSLPVNTEAFF.

The chain uses TRBV6-5 and TRBJ1-2, with a weak D call TRBD1 (5 bases). Trimming took off 9 bases at V and 4 bases at J, with 15 bases between the two ends. Germline assignment: CDR1 MNHEY and CDR2 SVGAGI. CDR3 length: 13 amino acids. The chain's CDR3 is CASIRQGSYGYTF. The CDR3 nucleotides are TGTGCCAGTATCCGCCAGGGTTCCTATGGCTACACCTTC.

This clone was seen a single time. The gene calls are TRBV19 and TRBJ1-1, with TRBD1 as a possible D gene (5 bases). The CDR3 is 13 residues long. V shed 4 bases and J shed 6 bases, with 12 bases lying between them. CDR1 and CDR2 (germline): LNHDA, SQIVND (reference sequence). CDR3: CASSTVGGAEAFF. CDR3 DNA: TGTGCCAGTAGTACCGTGGGAGGGGCTGAAGCTTTCTTT. Looking up the rest from reference TRBV19 and TRBJ1-1 gives the full variable domain: DGGITQSPKYLFRKEGQNVTLSCEQNLNHDAMYWYRQDPGQGLRLIYYSQIVNDFQKGDIAEGYSVSREKKESFPLTVTSAQKNPTAFYLCASSTVGGAEAFFGQGTRLTVV.

This chain uses TRBV19 with TRBJ1-3; D gene ambiguous. CDR1 LNHDA and CDR2 SQIVND come from the germline V gene (reference sequence). The CDR3 length is 17 residues. Deletions cut 3 bases from V and 0 bases from J, with 15 bases between. CDR3 bases: TGTGCCAGTAGTATGCCGGGGTCAGCAAGCTCTGGAAACACCATATATTTT. Its translation: CASSMPGSASSGNTIYF.

The chain links TRBV2 to TRBJ1-6; D is ambiguous. This CDR3 region has 11 residues. Trimming cost V 6 bases and J 8 bases, with 5 bases left between them. Germline loops: CDR1 SNHLY, CDR2 FYNNEI. DNA for the CDR3: TGTGCCAGCAGAGGAGATTCACCCCTCCACTTT. Protein sequence: CASRGDSPLHF.

The chain employs TRBV5-4 and TRBJ1-2; D is uncertain. CDR1 is SGHNT, CDR2 YYREEE, per germline (reference sequence). Trimming stripped 0 bases from V and 5 bases from J, with 17 bases between. CDR3 length equals 16 residues. CDR3 in DNA: TGTGCCAGCAGCTTGGTTGTGGACTCGGGCCGGTATGGCTACACCTTC. It yields the protein CASSLVVDSGRYGYTF. The entire variable domain, with the rest obtained from reference TRBV5-4 and TRBJ1-2, is as follows: ETGVTQSPTHLIKTRGQQVTLRCSSQSGHNTVSWYQQALGQGPQFIFQYYREEENGRGNFPPRFSGLQFPNYSSELNVNALELDDSALYLCASSLVVDSGRYGYTFGSGTRLTVV.

Here the CDR3 reads CASSPVPRPTGTDYGYTF. CDR3 bases: TGTGCCAGCTCACCGGTACCAAGACCCACAGGGACGGACTATGGCTACACCTTC. J is TRBJ1-2 and V is TRBV18; possibly TRBD1 for D (6 bases). CDR1 KGHSH and CDR2 LQKENI come from the germline V gene. The CDR3 sequence is 18 residues long. The V end lost 3 bases, the J end lost 3 bases, and 23 bases lay between the germline ends.

This sequence joins TRBV28 and TRBJ1-5, with 7 nucleotides matching TRBD1. CDR1 and CDR2 from the germline V gene are MDHEN and SYDVKM. The J segment lost 1 base and the V segment lost 6 bases, leaving 15 bases of the junction unmatched. The CDR3 is made up of 18 amino acids. CDR3 loop: CASSLNDRVVGSNQPQHF. In DNA, the CDR3 is TGTGCCAGCAGCCTGAATGACAGGGTGGTGGGAAGCAATCAGCCCCAGCATTTT. Based on the CDR3 plus reference TRBV28 and TRBJ1-5, the full variable domain is DVKVTQSSRYLVKRTGEKVFLECVQDMDHENMFWYRQDPGLGLRLIYFSYDVKMKEKGDIPEGYSVSREKKERFSLILESASTNQTSMYLCASSLNDRVVGSNQPQHFGDGTRLSIL.

Only one count was recorded for this clone. The genes are TRBV6-5 and TRBJ2-7; 10 positions match TRBD1. The CDR3 is 14 amino acids. Germline V gene lookup returns CDR1 MNHEY and CDR2 SVGAGI. J lost 6 bases, V lost 2 bases, and 4 bases had no gene match. The CDR3 region is CASSYGTGVGEQYF. CDR3 DNA sequence: TGTGCCAGCAGTTACGGGACAGGGGTGGGCGAGCAGTACTTC.

The V and J genes are TRBV30 and TRBJ2-5; the D is unclear. Trimming cost V 5 bases and J 3 bases, with 13 bases left between them. This CDR3 has 13 residues. Germline CDR1 reads GTSNPN; CDR2 reads SVGIG (reference sequence). The CDR3 DNA follows: TGTGCCTGGGCGACTGGCGGAGAAGAGACCCAGTACTTC. The encoded protein is CAWATGGEETQYF.

This rearrangement joins TRBV18 to TRBJ1-4; 7 bases line up with TRBD1. Germline V CDR1 and CDR2: KGHSH, LQKENI. The CDR3 length is 15 residues. The V gene end was trimmed by 5 bases and the J gene end by 8 bases; junction bases not matched to a gene: 11. The CDR3 loop reads CASSERQGPAEKLFF. CDR3 bases: TGTGCCAGCTCAGAAAGACAGGGCCCCGCCGAAAAACTGTTTTTT.

The CDR3 DNA is TGTGCCAGCAGGCCGGGGACAGTCGGTGGCTACACCTTC. It translates to CASRPGTVGGYTF. This sequence joins TRBV27 and TRBJ1-2; TRBD1 matches 7 bases. Germline CDR1 MNHEY, CDR2 SMNVEV (reference sequence). The trim removed 6 bases at V and 7 bases at J, leaving 8 bases unmatched. There are 13 residues in the CDR3.

The V gene is TRBV27, the J gene TRBJ1-1, with a weak D call TRBD1 (6 bases). Trimming removed 8 bases at V and 3 bases at J, with 16 bases between. CDR3 length: 14 amino acids. Per germline, CDR1 MNHEY and CDR2 SMNVEV (reference sequence). The CDR3 protein is CASLWGPGDTEAFF. In DNA form, the CDR3 reads TGTGCCAGCCTGTGGGGGCCCGGAGACACTGAAGCTTTCTTT.

The V gene is TRBV6-2 or TRBV6-3, the J gene TRBJ1-2, with 8 bases aligning to TRBD1. V gave up 7 bases and J gave up 4 bases; unmatched junction bases: 8. The length of the CDR3 is 14 residues. The germline CDR1 and CDR2 sequences are MNHEY and SVGEGT. DNA of the CDR3: TGTGCCAGCACCCCCGCAGGGGGCGGCTATGGCTACACCTTC. Residues: CASTPAGGGYGYTF.

A few counts support this clone. This chain joins TRBV4-2 and TRBJ1-5; D possibly corresponds to TRBD1 (5 bases). Germline V gene sequence: CDR1 LGHNA, CDR2 YNFKEQ. The CDR3 is made up of 16 amino acids. Trimming shortened V by 3 bases and J by 8 bases, and 20 bases separated the two germline ends. The CDR3 sequence is CASSHDSRLEGEPQHF. CDR3 sequence (DNA): TGTGCCAGCAGCCATGACAGTAGACTGGAAGGAGAGCCCCAGCATTTT.

The chain employs TRBV9 and TRBJ1-3; no definite D call. Trimming took 0 bases from V and 3 from J, leaving 10 bases between them. Germline-derived CDR1 and CDR2 are SGDLS and YYNGEE. This CDR3 region has 15 residues. This chain's CDR3 is CASSVATGFGNTIYF. Here the CDR3 DNA reads TGTGCCAGCAGCGTAGCTACGGGGTTTGGAAACACCATATATTTT.

The V and J genes are TRBV20-1 and TRBJ1-2; D remains ambiguous. V lost 7 bases to trimming and J lost 4 bases, with 10 bases between them. From germline, CDR1 is DFQATT and CDR2 SNEGSKA (reference sequence). The CDR3 contains 11 residues. The CDR3 nucleotides read TGCAGTGGGAGGACGGGCTATGGCTACACCTTC. Amino acid sequence: CSGRTGYGYTF.

J is TRBJ1-1 and V is TRBV14, with 7 nucleotides matching TRBD1. Germline CDR1 SGHDN, CDR2 FVKESK. This CDR3 has 15 residues. The V and J ends lost 4 bases and 1 base, in that order; junction bases with no gene match: 6. CDR3 DNA sequence: TGTGCCAGCAGCCCCTTGGGACAGAAGAACACTGAAGCTTTCTTT. It is translated as CASSPLGQKNTEAFF.

The V and J genes are TRBV28 and TRBJ1-6; the D gene is possibly TRBD1 (5 bases). With 6 bases removed from V and 7 bases from J, the gap between germline ends came to 13 bases. This CDR3 has 14 amino acids. Germline V gene lookup returns CDR1 MDHEN and CDR2 SYDVKM. The CDR3 loop reads CASRSAGFNSPLHF. The CDR3, as DNA: TGTGCCAGCAGATCTGCAGGGTTCAATTCACCCCTCCACTTT.

The V gene is TRBV5-4, the J gene TRBJ2-5; 12 positions match TRBD2. The CDR3 covers 15 residues. Germline loops: CDR1 SGHNT, CDR2 YYREEE (reference sequence). Trimming removed 7 bases from V and 2 bases from J; junction bases left unmatched: 6. The CDR3 here is CASQGTSGLQETQYF. The CDR3 DNA sequence: TGTGCCAGCCAAGGGACTAGCGGGCTGCAAGAGACCCAGTACTTC.

The rearrangement links TRBV6-5 to TRBJ2-3, with D unresolved. The CDR3 length is 13 residues. Trimming shortened V by 5 bases and J by 2 bases, and 8 bases separated the two germline ends. Germline CDR1 MNHEY, CDR2 SVGAGI. The CDR3 coding sequence is TGTGCCAGCAGTAGACACCTCACAGATACGCAGTATTTT. This translates into CASSRHLTDTQYF.

The J gene is TRBJ1-2, the V gene TRBV6-5; D not certain. The CDR3 spans 12 residues. Trimming pared 6 bases from V and 7 bases from J, leaving 12 bases between. Germline lookup yields CDR1 MNHEY and CDR2 SVGAGI. CDR3 region: CASRSSLLGYTF. The CDR3 bases are TGTGCCAGCAGGTCGTCTCTCCTTGGCTACACCTTC.

This rearrangement joins TRBV7-9 to TRBJ2-1; the D is unclear. V lost 5 bases and J 7 bases, leaving 12 bases between the germline ends. Germline CDR1 SEHNR, CDR2 FQNEAQ (reference sequence). CDR3 length equals 13 residues. As DNA, the CDR3 is TGTGCCAGCAGCCTCGGGTTGGCAAATGAGCAGTTCTTC. Encoded protein: CASSLGLANEQFF.